This T cell receptor beta chain was identified in a study of CD8+ T cells in alopecia areata. Points from the study as a whole: A large proportion of expanded lesional clones were detected persisting in scalp and blood during tofacitinib.

cDNA prepared by RNA extraction and subsequent reverse transcription served as the template for sequencing. Sequencing used immunoSEQ multiplex PCR; TCRdb keeps in-frame clones, though not all of them. Of hundreds of thousands of clones in the sample, about 62% are singletons; the top ten hold under 2%. Comments on this clone: Its antigen is not identified.

This CDR3 has 14 amino acids. V dropped 5 bases and J dropped 2 bases, with 12 bases sitting between them. Germline lookup yields CDR1 SGHRS and CDR2 YFSETQ. Stated treatment: oral pan-JAK inhibitor, 5-10 mg twice daily. Peripheral blood samples and lesional scalp punch biopsies were obtained from alopecia areata patients. The clonotype originates from a human donor with alopecia areata. The J gene is TRBJ2-3, the V gene TRBV5-1; D uncertain. Sequenced here: CD4+ T cells sorted from blood, sampled at week 24, from a patient treated with tofacitinib. The CDR3 region is CASSGGIATDTQYF. The CDR3 DNA reads as TGCGCCAGCAGTGGTGGCATTGCCACAGATACGCAGTATTTT.